Described below is a single T cell receptor beta chain sequence and its context. The antigen is unknown. The source of the sample is a study of blood T cells in healthy people across ages. Study details: About one barcoded beta molecule per two T cells came from capture by template switching.

The CDR3 loop spans 17 amino acids. CDR1 and CDR2 (germline): LGHDT, YNNKEL (reference sequence). The V end lost 0 bases, the J end lost 8 bases, and 22 bases lay between the germline ends. Study conclusions and caveats: Getting older went along with TCR beta diversity per million T cells dropping roughly linearly.

Primers used in a second PCR of roughly 7 to 11 cycles were a sample-barcoded 5' primer and a J-beta primer mix. TCRdb re-analysed the 5' RACE reads in MiXCR, keeping a single row per CDR3 protein. The repertoire holds hundreds of thousands of distinct CDR3 sequences, with about 48% as singletons. The rearrangement links TRBV3-1 to TRBJ1-2; a possible D gene is TRBD1 (6 bases). The sequence was obtained from a man aged 30 to 45 in good health. Sequencing used blood. The CDR3 protein is CASSQDPQRGGPRGYTF. DNA for the CDR3: TGTGCCAGCAGCCAAGATCCCCAACGCGGGGGGCCTCGGGGCTACACCTTC.